A selection of T cell receptor beta chains follows, all from one sample in a study of CD8 T cells in Susac syndrome. TCRdb ran MiXCR on the immunoSEQ multiplex PCR reads and lists one entry per CDR3 protein. The table has 50,000 to 60,000 distinct CDR3 sequences, just over 90% seen once. Sequenced input: CD8+ T cells from PBMCs. The receptor set was obtained from a human donor in good health. The CDR3 runs from the conserved cysteine through the conserved F or W. Each record gives: V gene, D gene, clone size, CDR3 protein. A D gene is named only where the DNA matches it firmly. Rows may omit the clone size; those that give it use once, few, many or a size class.

TRBV6-6,-,-,CASSPSFGELFF
TRBV7-9,TRBD1,-,CASSPPRDRENTEAFF
TRBV27,TRBD1,-,CASSVSPGQRFDYEQYF
TRBV12-3/TRBV12-4,-,-,CATSVWEVYTF
TRBV5-5,TRBD1,-,CASSPQGVSNQPQHF
TRBV15,TRBD1,once,CATSKGQGMAYGYTF
TRBV12-3/TRBV12-4,TRBD1,-,CASSLGLRSGQGDFEQYF
TRBV11-1,TRBD1,-,CASSPRDRTFYEQYF
TRBV10-3,TRBD2,-,CAISESTGTSGGTDTQYF
TRBV6-1,TRBD1,-,CATQPQTDRDLSSPLHF
TRBV12-3/TRBV12-4,-,-,CASSTPGLRQETQYF
TRBV25-1,-,-,CASQGRVPDTQYF
TRBV28,-,-,CASSSRDGSHFYGYTF
TRBV7-9,TRBD1,-,CASSLAQGWTEAFF
TRBV5-1,-,-,CASSFYSGTFYEQYF
TRBV4-1,-,-,CASNGDPYGYTF
TRBV13,TRBD1,-,CASSSRTGGNEKLFF
TRBV5-1,-,-,CASSLEAGTDTQYF